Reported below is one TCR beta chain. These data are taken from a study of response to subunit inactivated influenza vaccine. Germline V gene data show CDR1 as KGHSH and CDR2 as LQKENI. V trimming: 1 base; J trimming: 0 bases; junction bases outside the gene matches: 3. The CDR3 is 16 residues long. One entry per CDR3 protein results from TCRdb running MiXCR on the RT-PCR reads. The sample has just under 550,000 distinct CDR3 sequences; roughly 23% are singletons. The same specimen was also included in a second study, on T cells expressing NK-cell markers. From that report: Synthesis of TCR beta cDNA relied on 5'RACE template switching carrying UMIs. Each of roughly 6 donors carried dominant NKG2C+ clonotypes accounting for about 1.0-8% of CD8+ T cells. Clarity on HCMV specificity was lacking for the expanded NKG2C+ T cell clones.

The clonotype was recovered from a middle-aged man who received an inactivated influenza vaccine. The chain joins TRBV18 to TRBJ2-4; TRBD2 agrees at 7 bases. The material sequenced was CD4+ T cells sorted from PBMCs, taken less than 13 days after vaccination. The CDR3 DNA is TGTGCCAGCTCACCACGGGGGGGACTAGCCAAAAACATTCAGTACTTC. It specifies CASSPRGGLAKNIQYF. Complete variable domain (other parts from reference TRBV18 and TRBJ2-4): NAGVMQNPRHLVRRRGQEARLRCSPMKGHSHVYWYRQLPEEGLKFMVYLQKENIIDESGMPKERFSAEFPKEGPSILRIQQVVRGDSAAYFCASSPRGGLAKNIQYFGAGTRLSVL.